The clone carrying this T cell receptor beta chain was seen at least ten times. Its antigen is not known. Trimming took off 6 bases at V and 7 bases at J, with 18 bases between the two ends. The V gene's germline CDR1 is DFQATT and CDR2 SNEGSKA (reference sequence). This CDR3 is built from 13 residues. These data belong to a study of early T cells in non-severe SARS-CoV-2 infection. Overall study context: The chains were unpaired, and the sequenced material was bulk RNA from unsorted whole blood. Study observations and caveats: VDJdb matching skewed toward anti-spike CD8 responses, missing private and CD4 specificities.

Individual cDNA molecules received unique molecular identifiers. Using its own MiXCR run on the 5' RACE reads, TCRdb lists one record per CDR3 protein. Among 15,000 to 25,000 distinct CDR3 sequences listed, roughly 4.3% were seen once. This TCR derives from an adult who was a healthcare worker with PCR-confirmed SARS-CoV-2 infection or an uninfected control (not recorded which). The rearrangement links TRBV20-1 to TRBJ1-1; weak D call: TRBD1 (5 bases). Source material: whole blood. CDR3 DNA sequence: TGCAGTGCCAGTAGACCGGGGGGGAATGAAGCTTTCTTT. Protein sequence: CSASRPGGNEAFF.